The sequence of this TCR beta chain was determined in a study of T cell changes during pregnancy in multiple sclerosis. The V end lost 0 bases, the J end lost 0 bases, and 14 bases lay between the germline ends. The CDR3 length is 17 residues. Germline V gives CDR1 LGHNA, CDR2 YNFKEQ. Produced via immunoSEQ multiplex PCR; TCRdb's table is partial and in-frame only. The data contain around 56,000 clones, 80% to 90% of them singletons. The starting material was CD4+ T cells from peripheral blood mononuclear cells, obtained in the third trimester of pregnancy. The origin of this receptor is a female donor with multiple sclerosis, enrolled in a pregnancy study. The J gene is TRBJ1-1, the V gene TRBV4-2; D remains unclear. The CDR3, as DNA: TGTGCCAGCAGCCAAGATCGGAGGGTTTACATGAACACTGAAGCTTTCTTT. Amino acids: CASSQDRRVYMNTEAFF.